This is a list of T cell receptor beta chains from one sample in a study of cytomegalovirus exposure and HLA in healthy donors. Clones were sequenced by immunoSEQ multiplex PCR, and TCRdb holds only the in-frame ones, with some missing. The sample includes about 130,000 clones, over 60% of them seen just once. The sequenced material came from PBMCs. These receptors all come from a human donor in good health. CDR3s include the opening cysteine and the closing phenylalanine or tryptophan. Fields, in order: V gene, CDR3 protein.

v_call: TRBV28
cdr3_aa: CASSSGREYGYTF

v_call: TRBV6-5
cdr3_aa: CASRRALDQPQHF

v_call: TRBV11-3
cdr3_aa: CASSSKTSGGLEQFF

v_call: TRBV6-6
cdr3_aa: CASSYSRSRGETQYF

v_call: TRBV25-1
cdr3_aa: CASSDYSYNEQFF

v_call: TRBV27
cdr3_aa: CASSLSGQGGSNQPQHF

v_call: TRBV11-3
cdr3_aa: CASSYSREAGELFF

v_call: TRBV5-4
cdr3_aa: CASYDGTSVPNEQFF

v_call: TRBV14
cdr3_aa: CASSQEQGLANTEAFF

v_call: TRBV2
cdr3_aa: CVSHDGSSYEQYF

v_call: TRBV18
cdr3_aa: CASSPPGRGREKLFF

v_call: TRBV7-3
cdr3_aa: CASSLTGGLRDTQYF

v_call: TRBV7-2
cdr3_aa: CASSPTSGRYNEQFF

v_call: TRBV19
cdr3_aa: CASSGGPKETQYF

v_call: TRBV5-4
cdr3_aa: CASSPTEGRETQYF

v_call: TRBV11-2
cdr3_aa: CASSLDTGGPDTQYF

v_call: TRBV10-3
cdr3_aa: CAISRGADTQYF

v_call: TRBV11-2
cdr3_aa: CASSLDLSYYGYTF

v_call: TRBV7-9
cdr3_aa: CASSLETASNTEAFF

v_call: TRBV4-1
cdr3_aa: CASSQAPGNQPQHF

v_call: TRBV28
cdr3_aa: CASSLRGDEQFF

v_call: TRBV6-6
cdr3_aa: CASSLDRGSLYEQYF

v_call: TRBV5-8
cdr3_aa: CASSSDYSYEQYF

v_call: TRBV7-2
cdr3_aa: CASSLAAWDRKYF

v_call: TRBV5-1
cdr3_aa: CASSLEHEQYF

v_call: TRBV5-1
cdr3_aa: CASSLNAGRIDEQYF

v_call: TRBV19
cdr3_aa: CASSKQELAGQTQYF

v_call: TRBV2
cdr3_aa: CASRSPGQRSGGYTF

v_call: TRBV27
cdr3_aa: CASSPWDTYNEQFF

v_call: TRBV28
cdr3_aa: CASSPGGMNTGELFF